The following is a T cell receptor beta chain sequence with its context. Its specificity is unknown. The data belong to a study of beta chain features in type 1 diabetes. For the study at large: The patients were much like the healthy donors in age, gender and cell yields. All samples together contributed some 100,000,000 sorted cells for examination.

The V gene's germline CDR1 is LGHNA and CDR2 YNFKEQ. The CDR3 is made up of 15 amino acids. The trim removed 0 bases at V and 4 bases at J, leaving 3 bases unmatched. In total, each donor contributed a single heparinised blood draw that averaged roughly 100 mL. It was via CD45RO/CCR7/CD25/CD127/CD95/CD27 that CD4+ naive, central memory, regulatory and stem cell-like memory cells were sorted. Expressed TCRB transcripts got sequenced, as all isolated RNA was reverse transcribed. Only in-frame clones appear in the TCRdb table, and some are missing; sequencing was by immunoSEQ multiplex PCR. There are 500,000 to 650,000 clones in the sample; roughly an eighth occur only once, and 0.095% to 0.15% lies in the top ten. Study outcomes and limitations: Shortening of TCRB CDR3s, moderate but significant, appeared in all four CD4+ subsets of Type 1 diabetes patients.

The sequenced sample consisted of naive CD4+ T cells from blood. This TCR was recovered from a man in his thirties or forties with type 1 diabetes. V usage is TRBV4-2 and J usage is TRBJ2-7; the match to TRBD1 covers 10 bases. The CDR3 bases are TGTGCCAGCAGCCAAGATCAGGGACAGGGGTACGAGCAGTACTTC. Protein product: CASSQDQGQGYEQYF.